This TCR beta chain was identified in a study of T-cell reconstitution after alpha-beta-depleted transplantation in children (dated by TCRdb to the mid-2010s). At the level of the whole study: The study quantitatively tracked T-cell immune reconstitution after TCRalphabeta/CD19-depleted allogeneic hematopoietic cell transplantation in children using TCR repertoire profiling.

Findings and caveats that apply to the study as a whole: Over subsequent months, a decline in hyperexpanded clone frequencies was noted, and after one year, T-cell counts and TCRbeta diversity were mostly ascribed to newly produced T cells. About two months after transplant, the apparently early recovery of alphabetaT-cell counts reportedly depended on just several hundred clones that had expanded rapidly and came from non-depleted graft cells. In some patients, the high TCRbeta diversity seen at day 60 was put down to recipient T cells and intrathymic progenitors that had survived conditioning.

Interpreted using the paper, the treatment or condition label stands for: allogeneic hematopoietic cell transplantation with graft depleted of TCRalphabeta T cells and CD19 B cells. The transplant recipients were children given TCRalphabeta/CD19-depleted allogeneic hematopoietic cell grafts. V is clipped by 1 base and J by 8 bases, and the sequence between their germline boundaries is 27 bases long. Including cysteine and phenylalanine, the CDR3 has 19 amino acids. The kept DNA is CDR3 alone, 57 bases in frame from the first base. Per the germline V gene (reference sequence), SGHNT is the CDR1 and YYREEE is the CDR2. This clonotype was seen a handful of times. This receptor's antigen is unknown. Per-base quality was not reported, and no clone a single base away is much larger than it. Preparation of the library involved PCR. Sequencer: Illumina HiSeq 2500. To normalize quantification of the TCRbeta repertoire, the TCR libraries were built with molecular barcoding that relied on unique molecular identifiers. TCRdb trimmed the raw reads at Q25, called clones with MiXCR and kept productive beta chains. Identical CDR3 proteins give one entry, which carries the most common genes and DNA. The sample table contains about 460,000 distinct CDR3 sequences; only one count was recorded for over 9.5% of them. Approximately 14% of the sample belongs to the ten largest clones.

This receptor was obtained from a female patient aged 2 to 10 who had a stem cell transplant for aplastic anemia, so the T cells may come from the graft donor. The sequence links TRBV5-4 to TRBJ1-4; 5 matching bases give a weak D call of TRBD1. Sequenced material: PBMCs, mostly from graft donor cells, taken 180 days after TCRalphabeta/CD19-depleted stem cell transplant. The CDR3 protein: CASSLKESRVSPRKEKLFF. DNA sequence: TGTGCCAGCAGCTTGAAGGAATCCAGGGTTTCCCCAAGGAAGGAAAAACTGTTTTTT.